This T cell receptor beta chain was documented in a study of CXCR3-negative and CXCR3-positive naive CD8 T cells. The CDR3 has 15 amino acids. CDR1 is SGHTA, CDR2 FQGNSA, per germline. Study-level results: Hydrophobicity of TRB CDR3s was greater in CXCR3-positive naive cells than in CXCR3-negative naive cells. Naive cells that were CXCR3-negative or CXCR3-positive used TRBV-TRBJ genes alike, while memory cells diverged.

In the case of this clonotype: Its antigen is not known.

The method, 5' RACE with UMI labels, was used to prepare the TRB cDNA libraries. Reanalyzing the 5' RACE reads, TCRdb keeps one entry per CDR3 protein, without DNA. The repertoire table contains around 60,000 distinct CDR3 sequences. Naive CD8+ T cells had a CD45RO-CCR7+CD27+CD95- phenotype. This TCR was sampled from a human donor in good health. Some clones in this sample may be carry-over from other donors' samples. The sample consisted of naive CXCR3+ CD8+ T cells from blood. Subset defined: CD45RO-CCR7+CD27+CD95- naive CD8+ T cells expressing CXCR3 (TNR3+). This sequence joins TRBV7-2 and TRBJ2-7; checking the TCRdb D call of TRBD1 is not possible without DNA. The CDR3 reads CASSLGGPLPYEQYF.